A selection of T cell receptor beta chains follows, all from one sample in a study of blood T cell repertoires in COVID-19. The method was immunoSEQ multiplex PCR; TCRdb's version includes in-frame clones alone and lacks a portion of them. The sample lists roughly 28,000 clones; roughly nine tenths were seen once. Sequencing was done on a sample of peripheral blood. The receptors stem from a human donor with acute or convalescent COVID-19. The donor label of this sample is uncertain. CDR3s include the opening cysteine and the closing phenylalanine or tryptophan. A D gene is named only where the DNA matches it firmly. Part of the rows lack a size; the others show once, few, many or a class for expanded clones.

.	TRBV3-1/TRBV3-2	.	TRBJ1-1	TGTGCCAGCAGCCAAGGTACCGGGTCTTCAACAGCTTTCTTT	CASSQGTGSSTAFF
TRBD2	TRBV7-6	.	TRBJ2-2	TGTGCCAGCAGCACTCGCGGGGGTAGAAAGCGAGCGAACACCGGGGAGCTGTTTTTT	CASSTRGGRKRANTGELFF
.	TRBV6-2/TRBV6-3	.	TRBJ1-1	TGTGCCAGCAGTTACTCCATTGGGGCCCCTGGGGACAACCTGAACACTGAAGCTTTCTTT	CASSYSIGAPGDNLNTEAFF
.	TRBV12-2	.	TRBJ1-4	TGTGCAAGTCGCTTAGTTAGCAACTACGCAACTAATGAAAAACTGTTTTTT	CASRLVSNYATNEKLFF
.	TRBV14	.	TRBJ1-2	TGTGCCAGCAGCCAATTAGCCCAAGGTAATTATGGCTACACCTTC	CASSQLAQGNYGYTF
TRBD1	TRBV19	.	TRBJ1-1	TGTGCCAGTACTCACAGGGGGAACACTGAAGCTTTCTTT	CASTHRGNTEAFF
.	TRBV5-4	.	TRBJ2-5	TGTGCCAGCAGCTTGGGGGTGACCCACATTCCAGGGACCCAGTACTTC	CASSLGVTHIPGTQYF
.	TRBV7-9	few	TRBJ1-2	TGTGCCAGCAGCCCAACAGGGTTTTATGGCTACACCTTC	CASSPTGFYGYTF
TRBD1	TRBV15	.	TRBJ2-1	TGTGCCACCAGCCTCAGGGGGTTCTCCTACAATGAGCAGTTCTTC	CATSLRGFSYNEQFF
.	TRBV11-2	.	TRBJ1-6	TGTGCCAGCAGCTTAGATGGTACGGAGAATTCACCCCTCCACTTT	CASSLDGTENSPLHF
.	TRBV18	.	TRBJ1-1	TGTGCCAGCTCTTATCAAGGGGGGAACACTGAAGCTTTCTTT	CASSYQGGNTEAFF
.	TRBV21-1	.	TRBJ2-2	TGTGCCAGCAGGAAGCTAGCATCCGGGGAGCTGTTTTTT	CASRKLASGELFF
.	TRBV19	.	TRBJ1-5	TGTGCCAGTAGTTCCCTTCGGGTTGGCGGTAGCAATCAGCCCCAGCATTTT	CASSSLRVGGSNQPQHF
TRBD1	TRBV6-5	medium-sized	TRBJ2-3	TGTGCCAGCAGTCAGGGACAGAGCACAGATACGCAGTATTTT	CASSQGQSTDTQYF
.	TRBV18	.	TRBJ1-1	TGTGCCAGCTCACCCAACGGTCTGAACACTGAAGCTTTCTTT	CASSPNGLNTEAFF
TRBD2	TRBV2	.	TRBJ2-3	TGTGCCAGCAGTCCCGGGACTAGGGTGAAATCCACAGATACGCAGTATTTT	CASSPGTRVKSTDTQYF
TRBD2	TRBV6-5	.	TRBJ2-3	TGTGCCAGCAGTTCCATGACTAGCGGTAGCACAGATACGCAGTATTTT	CASSSMTSGSTDTQYF
.	TRBV6-2/TRBV6-3	once	TRBJ1-1	TGTGCCAGCAGTTACGGCCAGGGGATGAACACTGAAGCTTTCTTT	CASSYGQGMNTEAFF
TRBD1	TRBV15	.	TRBJ1-5	TGTGCCACCAGCAAAGGACAGGGGAAAAGAGATCAGCCCCAGCATTTT	CATSKGQGKRDQPQHF
.	TRBV18	once	TRBJ2-7	TGTGCCAGCTCCCCTACCTCCTACGAGCAGTACTTC	CASSPTSYEQYF
TRBD2	TRBV6-5	.	TRBJ2-5	TGTGCCAGCAGTTACGAGCGGGGGGAACAGACCCAGTACTTC	CASSYERGEQTQYF
TRBD2	TRBV19	once	TRBJ2-1	TGTGCCAGTAGTATGCCTAGCGGGAGTGTCGAGCAGTTCTTC	CASSMPSGSVEQFF
TRBD2	TRBV5-5	.	TRBJ2-5	TGTGCCAGCAGCCGGGGGCTAGCGGGAGTAGAAGAGACCCAGTACTTC	CASSRGLAGVEETQYF
TRBD1	TRBV6-2/TRBV6-3	.	TRBJ1-2	TGTGCCAGCATCCCAGCCCGGGACAGATATAGGCAAGCCTATGGCTACACCTTC	CASIPARDRYRQAYGYTF
.	TRBV11-1	once	TRBJ1-4	TGTGCCAGCACTCTTCGTCGGGGGGCGAATGAAAAACTGTTTTTT	CASTLRRGANEKLFF
TRBD2	TRBV30	.	TRBJ2-7	TGTGCCTGGAGTAAGCTAGCGGGCGTCTACGAGCAGTACTTC	CAWSKLAGVYEQYF
TRBD1	TRBV19	.	TRBJ2-5	TGTGCCAGTAGTAGCGCGACAGGGGTAGAGACCCAGTACTTC	CASSSATGVETQYF
TRBD1	TRBV3-1/TRBV3-2	.	TRBJ1-5	TGTGCCAGCAGCCAAGATCAGGGGGCGCCCCAGCATTTT	CASSQDQGAPQHF
TRBD1	TRBV6-2/TRBV6-3	.	TRBJ1-2	TGTGCCAGCAGTAGATCGGGGACAGCGTACCTAAACTATGGCTACACCTTC	CASSRSGTAYLNYGYTF
.	TRBV18	.	TRBJ2-7	TGTGCCAGCTCCGCCCGGGATGACGCCTACGAGCAGTACTTC	CASSARDDAYEQYF
TRBD1	TRBV2	.	TRBJ1-2	TGTGCCAGCGGGACAGGGGGTAACTATGGCTACACCTTC	CASGTGGNYGYTF
TRBD1	TRBV25-1	.	TRBJ2-5	TGTGCCAGCAGTGATCCCGGGACAGGGAAAGAGACCCAGTACTTC	CASSDPGTGKETQYF
.	TRBV5-5	.	TRBJ2-3	TGTGCCAGCAGCTCATCGGAGGGGGCCCAGAGGGTCGATACGCAGTATTTT	CASSSSEGAQRVDTQYF
.	TRBV21-1	few	TRBJ1-5	TGTGCCAGCAGCCCCCCGGAGGGGGCAAATCAGCCCCAGCATTTT	CASSPPEGANQPQHF
TRBD1	TRBV5-5	.	TRBJ1-2	TGTGCCAGCGCAATAAGGGGACAGGGGCATGGCTACACCTTC	CASAIRGQGHGYTF
.	TRBV9	.	TRBJ2-1	TGTGCCAGCAGCGCAAACGGGGGGCTGGACAATGAGCAGTTCTTC	CASSANGGLDNEQFF
.	TRBV18	medium-sized	TRBJ1-5	TGTGCCAGCTCACCATCCCCAGGGTTTCAGCCCCAGCATTTT	CASSPSPGFQPQHF
TRBD1	TRBV18	.	TRBJ1-5	TGTGCCAGCTCCCCAGACAGGGAAGGTAGTCAGCCCCAGCATTTT	CASSPDREGSQPQHF
TRBD2	TRBV6-4	.	TRBJ2-3	TGTGCCAGCAGTTATAGCGGGACCACAGATACGCAGTATTTT	CASSYSGTTDTQYF
.	TRBV19	.	TRBJ1-6	TGTGCCAGTAGTCGGACAGCGAATAATTCACCCCTCCACTTT	CASSRTANNSPLHF
.	TRBV3-1/TRBV3-2	.	TRBJ1-1	TGTGCCAGCAGCCAAGGCAACTTTGGGGAGGCTTTCTTT	CASSQGNFGEAFF
TRBD2	TRBV6-1	.	TRBJ2-7	TGTGCCAGCAGTGAACGAGCGGGGGGCCCGTCCGAGCAGTACTTC	CASSERAGGPSEQYF